This is a list of T cell receptor beta chains from one sample in a study of radiation and T cells in renal cell carcinoma. TCRdb keeps only in-frame clones here, not all; method: immunoSEQ multiplex PCR. The sample carries roughly 23,000 clones, 45% to 50% recorded once. Sequencing was performed on tumor tissue, taken from a patient whose treatment included radiotherapy and nephrectomy. These receptors came from a woman in her 50s with renal cell carcinoma. Both conserved end residues are part of each CDR3. D genes are given only for firm matches. Where a row states a size, it is once, few, many or the class of an expanded clone; other rows omit it.

d_call: NA
v_call: TRBV9
clone_size: NA
j_call: TRBJ2-1
cdr3_nt: TGTGCCAGCAGCGAAACTAGTTACAATGAGCAGTTCTTC
cdr3_aa: CASSETSYNEQFF

d_call: TRBD1
v_call: TRBV2
clone_size: NA
j_call: TRBJ2-7
cdr3_nt: TGTGCCACCACCCGGGACAGGGACTACGAGCAGTACTTC
cdr3_aa: CATTRDRDYEQYF

d_call: TRBD1
v_call: TRBV19
clone_size: medium-sized
j_call: TRBJ2-1
cdr3_nt: TGTGCCAGTAGTATTAGCTGGCAGGGGGCTCGCAATGAGCAGTTCTTC
cdr3_aa: CASSISWQGARNEQFF

d_call: NA
v_call: TRBV5-4
clone_size: NA
j_call: TRBJ1-1
cdr3_nt: TGTGCCAGCAGCTTGGGGGGCCCAGGGATGAGGAACACTGAAGCTTTCTTT
cdr3_aa: CASSLGGPGMRNTEAFF

d_call: NA
v_call: TRBV14
clone_size: NA
j_call: TRBJ1-1
cdr3_nt: TGTGCCAGCAGCCAAGGGACGGGGAACACTGAAGCTTTCTTT
cdr3_aa: CASSQGTGNTEAFF

d_call: TRBD2
v_call: TRBV6-5
clone_size: many
j_call: TRBJ2-5
cdr3_nt: TGTGCCAGCAGTTCCGGAGTGGGGGGGGGTAGCAAGACCCAGTACTTC
cdr3_aa: CASSSGVGGGSKTQYF

d_call: TRBD1
v_call: TRBV6-6
clone_size: NA
j_call: TRBJ2-7
cdr3_nt: TGTGCCAGCAGTTACTACAGGGGTTCGTACGAGCAGTACTTC
cdr3_aa: CASSYYRGSYEQYF

d_call: NA
v_call: TRBV29-1
clone_size: NA
j_call: TRBJ2-3
cdr3_nt: TGCAGCGTTGAAGAACGGGTCAGGGGTCGAGATACGCAGTATTTT
cdr3_aa: CSVEERVRGRDTQYF

d_call: TRBD1
v_call: TRBV5-5
clone_size: NA
j_call: TRBJ2-2
cdr3_nt: TGTGCCAGCAGCCCGGGGACAGGGGTATCGAACACCGGGGAGCTGTTTTTT
cdr3_aa: CASSPGTGVSNTGELFF

d_call: NA
v_call: TRBV29-1
clone_size: few
j_call: TRBJ1-1
cdr3_nt: TGCAGCGTTGACCGCACCCCCGCAGACATGAACACTGAAGCTTTCTTT
cdr3_aa: CSVDRTPADMNTEAFF

d_call: NA
v_call: TRBV9
clone_size: few
j_call: TRBJ1-3
cdr3_nt: TGTGCCAGCAGCGTAGGGGCGATTCACTCTGGAAACACCATATATTTT
cdr3_aa: CASSVGAIHSGNTIYF

d_call: TRBD1
v_call: TRBV6-5
clone_size: NA
j_call: TRBJ1-2
cdr3_nt: TGTGCCAGCAGTTACGACAGGGTTGGCGGCTACACCTTC
cdr3_aa: CASSYDRVGGYTF

d_call: NA
v_call: TRBV9
clone_size: once
j_call: TRBJ2-5
cdr3_nt: TGTGCCAGCAGTATAGGACCCGAAGAGACCCAGTACTTC
cdr3_aa: CASSIGPEETQYF

d_call: TRBD2
v_call: TRBV19
clone_size: NA
j_call: TRBJ2-1
cdr3_nt: TGTGCCAGTAGTGCCTGGACTAGCGGGGACCTCTACAATGAGCAGTTCTTC
cdr3_aa: CASSAWTSGDLYNEQFF

d_call: TRBD1
v_call: TRBV11-2
clone_size: many
j_call: TRBJ1-2
cdr3_nt: TGTGCCAGCAGCCCCGGGGGGACAGGCTATGGCTACACCTTC
cdr3_aa: CASSPGGTGYGYTF

d_call: NA
v_call: TRBV13
clone_size: NA
j_call: TRBJ1-2
cdr3_nt: TGTGCCAGCAGCTTAGGCCAGGGGAGCTATGGCTACACCTTC
cdr3_aa: CASSLGQGSYGYTF

d_call: NA
v_call: TRBV7-8
clone_size: NA
j_call: TRBJ2-3
cdr3_nt: TGTGCCAGCAGCTCTACCAGGGGTCCTAGCACAGATACGCAGTATTTT
cdr3_aa: CASSSTRGPSTDTQYF

d_call: TRBD2
v_call: TRBV7-3
clone_size: NA
j_call: TRBJ2-1
cdr3_nt: TGTGCCAGCAGCCTTATCTTTGGAGCGGGGGAGCAGTTCTTC
cdr3_aa: CASSLIFGAGEQFF

d_call: TRBD2
v_call: TRBV7-2
clone_size: NA
j_call: TRBJ2-7
cdr3_nt: TGTGCCAGCAGCTACACCGGGACTAGCGGGGGGGACGAGCAGTACTTC
cdr3_aa: CASSYTGTSGGDEQYF

d_call: NA
v_call: TRBV14
clone_size: NA
j_call: TRBJ1-5
cdr3_nt: TGTGCCAGCAGCCAAGACAGGGGATTGCCCCAGCATTTT
cdr3_aa: CASSQDRGLPQHF

d_call: NA
v_call: TRBV6-1
clone_size: few
j_call: TRBJ1-6
cdr3_nt: TGTGCCAGCAGTGAGAGGGGTTCCCGAACCTATCATTCACCCCTCCACTTT
cdr3_aa: CASSERGSRTYHSPLHF

d_call: NA
v_call: TRBV21-1
clone_size: few
j_call: TRBJ1-1
cdr3_nt: TGTGCCAGCAGTCCACTCTACAGGGGCACTGAAGCTTTCTTT
cdr3_aa: CASSPLYRGTEAFF

d_call: TRBD1
v_call: TRBV18
clone_size: few
j_call: TRBJ1-2
cdr3_nt: TGTGCCAGCTCACCAGCGGGACAGGGAGGCTACACCTTC
cdr3_aa: CASSPAGQGGYTF

d_call: NA
v_call: TRBV6-5
clone_size: NA
j_call: TRBJ1-4
cdr3_nt: TGTGCCAGCAGCTCGGACAGTCTGTGGGAAAAACTGTTTTTT
cdr3_aa: CASSSDSLWEKLFF

d_call: NA
v_call: TRBV6-5
clone_size: many
j_call: TRBJ2-1
cdr3_nt: TGTGCCAGCAGTTACGGTGGGCCGGATGAGCAGTTCTTC
cdr3_aa: CASSYGGPDEQFF

d_call: TRBD2
v_call: TRBV11-2
clone_size: NA
j_call: TRBJ2-7
cdr3_nt: TGTGCCAGCAGCTTAGCGGGGGGGCCCTACGAGCAGTACTTC
cdr3_aa: CASSLAGGPYEQYF

d_call: NA
v_call: TRBV6-1
clone_size: NA
j_call: TRBJ2-7
cdr3_nt: TGTGCCAGCAGTGAACAGGGGAAGTACGAGCAGTACTTC
cdr3_aa: CASSEQGKYEQYF

d_call: TRBD2
v_call: TRBV9
clone_size: NA
j_call: TRBJ2-3
cdr3_nt: TGTGCCAGCAGCCCCGAAGGGGAGGGATTCACAGATACGCAGTATTTT
cdr3_aa: CASSPEGEGFTDTQYF

d_call: NA
v_call: TRBV15
clone_size: NA
j_call: TRBJ1-4
cdr3_nt: TGTGCCACCAGCAGGGACGGAGACCCTAATGAAAAACTGTTTTTT
cdr3_aa: CATSRDGDPNEKLFF

d_call: NA
v_call: TRBV7-9
clone_size: many
j_call: TRBJ2-5
cdr3_nt: TGTGCCAGCGAATCTAGCGCCAGAGAGACCCAGTACTTC
cdr3_aa: CASESSARETQYF

d_call: NA
v_call: TRBV7-8
clone_size: NA
j_call: TRBJ2-3
cdr3_nt: TGTGCCAGCACTCCACAGGACCTAACAGATACGCAGTATTTT
cdr3_aa: CASTPQDLTDTQYF

d_call: NA
v_call: TRBV4-3
clone_size: few
j_call: TRBJ1-1
cdr3_nt: TGCGCCAGCAGCCAAAGGACAGACAACACTGAAGCTTTCTTT
cdr3_aa: CASSQRTDNTEAFF

d_call: NA
v_call: TRBV1
clone_size: once
j_call: TRBJ1-2
cdr3_nt: TGCACCAGCAGAACGGCTCGGCGAAAGACCTATGGCTACACCTTC
cdr3_aa: CTSRTARRKTYGYTF

d_call: TRBD2
v_call: TRBV13
clone_size: NA
j_call: TRBJ2-1
cdr3_nt: TGTGCCAGCAGCTCGACAGCATTTAGCGGGGGGGCGAATGAGCAGTTCTTC
cdr3_aa: CASSSTAFSGGANEQFF

d_call: NA
v_call: TRBV7-9
clone_size: medium-sized
j_call: TRBJ1-1
cdr3_nt: TGTGCCAGCAGCATGAGGGAGCGGGGGGACACTGAAGCTTTCTTT
cdr3_aa: CASSMRERGDTEAFF

d_call: TRBD1
v_call: TRBV9
clone_size: few
j_call: TRBJ1-1
cdr3_nt: TGTGCCAGCAGCCCGAGAGGGACAGGAAACACTGAAGCTTTCTTT
cdr3_aa: CASSPRGTGNTEAFF

d_call: TRBD1
v_call: TRBV5-1
clone_size: once
j_call: TRBJ2-3
cdr3_nt: TGCGCCAGCAGCTCGGACAGGGCCGCAGATACGCAGTATTTT
cdr3_aa: CASSSDRAADTQYF

d_call: NA
v_call: TRBV6-6
clone_size: NA
j_call: TRBJ2-2
cdr3_nt: TGTGCCAGCAGTTACCAGTACCGTACGAACACCGGGGAGCTGTTTTTT
cdr3_aa: CASSYQYRTNTGELFF

d_call: NA
v_call: TRBV2
clone_size: NA
j_call: TRBJ1-2
cdr3_nt: TGTGCCAGCAGCTTGGCCATTCGGGGAAGCTATGGCTACACCTTC
cdr3_aa: CASSLAIRGSYGYTF

d_call: TRBD1
v_call: TRBV10-3
clone_size: NA
j_call: TRBJ1-1
cdr3_nt: TGTGCCATCAGTACAGGGGGCTATGGAGAAATGAACACTGAAGCTTTCTTT
cdr3_aa: CAISTGGYGEMNTEAFF

d_call: TRBD1
v_call: TRBV9
clone_size: few
j_call: TRBJ1-5
cdr3_nt: TGTGCCAGCAGCGTCGGACAGGACAATCAGCCCCAGCATTTT
cdr3_aa: CASSVGQDNQPQHF

d_call: NA
v_call: TRBV2
clone_size: NA
j_call: TRBJ2-2
cdr3_nt: TGTGCCAGCAGTCCCAAAACCCACCCCGGGGAGCTGTTTTTT
cdr3_aa: CASSPKTHPGELFF